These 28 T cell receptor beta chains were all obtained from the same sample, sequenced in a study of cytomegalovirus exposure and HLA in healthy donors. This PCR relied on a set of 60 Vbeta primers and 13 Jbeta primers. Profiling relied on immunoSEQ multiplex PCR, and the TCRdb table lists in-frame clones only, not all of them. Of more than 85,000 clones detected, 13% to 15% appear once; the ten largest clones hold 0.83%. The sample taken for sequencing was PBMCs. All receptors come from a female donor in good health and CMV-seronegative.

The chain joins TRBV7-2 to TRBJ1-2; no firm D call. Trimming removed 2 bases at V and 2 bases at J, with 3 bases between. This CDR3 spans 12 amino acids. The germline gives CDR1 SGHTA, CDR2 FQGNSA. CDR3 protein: CASSLQNYGYTF. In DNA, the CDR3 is TGTGCCAGCAGCTTACAGAACTATGGCTACACCTTC.

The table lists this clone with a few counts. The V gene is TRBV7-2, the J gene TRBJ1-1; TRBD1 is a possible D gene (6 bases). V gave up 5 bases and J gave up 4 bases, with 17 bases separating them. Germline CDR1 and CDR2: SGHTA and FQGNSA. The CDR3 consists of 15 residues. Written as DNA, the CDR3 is TGTGCCAGCAGCCCCCGAATCGGGGGGCGCACTGAAGCTTTCTTT. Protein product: CASSPRIGGRTEAFF.

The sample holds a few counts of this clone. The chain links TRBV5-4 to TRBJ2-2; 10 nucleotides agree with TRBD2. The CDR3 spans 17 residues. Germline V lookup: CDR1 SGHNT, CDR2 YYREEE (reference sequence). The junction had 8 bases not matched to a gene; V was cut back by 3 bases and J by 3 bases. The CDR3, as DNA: TGTGCCAGCAGCTCCGGTAGCGGGAGGTATTACACCGGGGAGCTGTTTTTT. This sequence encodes CASSSGSGRYYTGELFF.

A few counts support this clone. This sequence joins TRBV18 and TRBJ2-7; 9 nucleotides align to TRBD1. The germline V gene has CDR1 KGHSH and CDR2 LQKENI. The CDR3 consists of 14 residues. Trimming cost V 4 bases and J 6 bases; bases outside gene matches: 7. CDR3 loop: CASSRDRDFSEQYF. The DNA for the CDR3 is TGTGCCAGCTCACGGGACAGGGACTTCAGCGAGCAGTACTTC.

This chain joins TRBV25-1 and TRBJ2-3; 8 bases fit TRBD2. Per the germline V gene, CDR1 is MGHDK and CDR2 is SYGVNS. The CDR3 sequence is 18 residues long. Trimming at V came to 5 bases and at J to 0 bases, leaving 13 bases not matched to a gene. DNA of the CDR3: TGTGCCAGCAGTCCACATTTAGGGTCGGGAGGGAGCACAGATACGCAGTATTTT. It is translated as CASSPHLGSGGSTDTQYF.

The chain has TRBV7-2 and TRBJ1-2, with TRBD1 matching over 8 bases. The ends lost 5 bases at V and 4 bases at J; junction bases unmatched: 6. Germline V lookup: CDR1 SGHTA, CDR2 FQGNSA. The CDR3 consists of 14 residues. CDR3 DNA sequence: TGTGCCAGCAGCCCTCAGGGGGCGCGCTATGGCTACACCTTC. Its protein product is CASSPQGARYGYTF.

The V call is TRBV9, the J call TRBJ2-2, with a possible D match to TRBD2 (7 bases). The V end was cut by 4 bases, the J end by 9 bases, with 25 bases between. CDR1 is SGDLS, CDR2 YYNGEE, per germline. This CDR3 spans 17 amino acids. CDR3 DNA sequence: TGTGCCAGCAGCCTTCGGGGGGCTAGCGGAGTCGGGAGGGAGCTGTTTTTT. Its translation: CASSLRGASGVGRELFF.

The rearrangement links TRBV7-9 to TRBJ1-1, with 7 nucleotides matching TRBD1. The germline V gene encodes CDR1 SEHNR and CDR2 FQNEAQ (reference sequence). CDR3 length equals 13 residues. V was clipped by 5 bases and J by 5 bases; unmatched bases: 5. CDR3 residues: CASSGGTATEAFF. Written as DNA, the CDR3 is TGTGCCAGCAGCGGAGGGACAGCAACTGAAGCTTTCTTT.

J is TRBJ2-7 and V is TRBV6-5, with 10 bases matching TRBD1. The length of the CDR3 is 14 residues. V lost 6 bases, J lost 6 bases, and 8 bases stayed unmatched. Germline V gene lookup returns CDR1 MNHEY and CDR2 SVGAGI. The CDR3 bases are TGTGCCAGCAGGGGGGACAGGGGAGACGGCGAGCAGTACTTC. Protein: CASRGDRGDGEQYF.

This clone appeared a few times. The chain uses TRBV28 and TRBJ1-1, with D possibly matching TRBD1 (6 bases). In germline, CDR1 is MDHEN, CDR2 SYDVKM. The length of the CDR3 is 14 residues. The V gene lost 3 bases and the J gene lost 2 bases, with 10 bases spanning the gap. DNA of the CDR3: TGTGCCAGCAGTTTTCAGGGGTATAACACTGAAGCTTTCTTT. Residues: CASSFQGYNTEAFF.

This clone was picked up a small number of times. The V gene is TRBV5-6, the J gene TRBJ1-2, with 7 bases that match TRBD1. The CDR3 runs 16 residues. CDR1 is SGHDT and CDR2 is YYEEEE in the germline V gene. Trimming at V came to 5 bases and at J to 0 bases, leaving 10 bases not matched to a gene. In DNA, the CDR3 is TGTGCCAGCAGACCGGGACAGAAGCTTTCTAACTATGGCTACACCTTC. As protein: CASRPGQKLSNYGYTF.

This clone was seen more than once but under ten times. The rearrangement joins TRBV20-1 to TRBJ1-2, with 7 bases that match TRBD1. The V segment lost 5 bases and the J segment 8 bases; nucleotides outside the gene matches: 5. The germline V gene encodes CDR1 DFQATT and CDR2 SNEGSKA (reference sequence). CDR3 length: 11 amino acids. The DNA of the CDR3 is TGCAGTGCTTCAGGGGGAAGGGGCTACACCTTC. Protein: CSASGGRGYTF.

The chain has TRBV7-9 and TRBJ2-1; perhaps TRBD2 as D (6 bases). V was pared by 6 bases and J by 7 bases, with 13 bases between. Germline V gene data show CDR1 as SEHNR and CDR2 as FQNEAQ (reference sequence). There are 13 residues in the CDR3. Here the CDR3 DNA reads TGTGCCAGCAGGTTTTCGGGGAGGAATGAGCAGTTCTTC. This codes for CASRFSGRNEQFF.

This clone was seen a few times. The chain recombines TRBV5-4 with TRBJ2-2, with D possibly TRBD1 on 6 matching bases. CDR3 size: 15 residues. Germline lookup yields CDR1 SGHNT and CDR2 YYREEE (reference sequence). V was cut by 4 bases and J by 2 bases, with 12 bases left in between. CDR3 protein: CASSQLQGNTGELFF. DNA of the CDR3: TGTGCCAGCAGCCAACTACAGGGAAACACCGGGGAGCTGTTTTTT.

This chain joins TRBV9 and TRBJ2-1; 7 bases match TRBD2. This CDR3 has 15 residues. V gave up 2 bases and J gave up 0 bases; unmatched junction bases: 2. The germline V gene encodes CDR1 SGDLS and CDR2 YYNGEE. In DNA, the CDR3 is TGTGCCAGCAGCGTCAGCGGGGTCTCCTACAATGAGCAGTTCTTC. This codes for CASSVSGVSYNEQFF. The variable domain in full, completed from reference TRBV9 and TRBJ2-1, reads DSGVTQTPKHLITATGQRVTLRCSPRSGDLSVYWYQQSLDQGLQFLIQYYNGEERAKGNILERFSAQQFPDLHSELNLSSLELGDSALYFCASSVSGVSYNEQFFGPGTRLTVL.

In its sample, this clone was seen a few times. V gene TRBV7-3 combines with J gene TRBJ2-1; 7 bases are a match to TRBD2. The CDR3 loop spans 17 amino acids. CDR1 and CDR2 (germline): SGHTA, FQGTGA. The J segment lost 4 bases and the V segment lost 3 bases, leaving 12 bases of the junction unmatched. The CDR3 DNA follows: TGTGCCAGCAGCTTCTCGCGGGAGCGTAAACCATACAATGAGCAGTTCTTC. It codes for CASSFSRERKPYNEQFF.

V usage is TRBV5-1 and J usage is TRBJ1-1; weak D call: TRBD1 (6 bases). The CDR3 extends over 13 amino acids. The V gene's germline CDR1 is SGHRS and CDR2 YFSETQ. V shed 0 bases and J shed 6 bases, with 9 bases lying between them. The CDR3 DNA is TGCGCCAGCAGCTTGGAAGGGGGGGCTGAAGCTTTCTTT. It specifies CASSLEGGAEAFF.

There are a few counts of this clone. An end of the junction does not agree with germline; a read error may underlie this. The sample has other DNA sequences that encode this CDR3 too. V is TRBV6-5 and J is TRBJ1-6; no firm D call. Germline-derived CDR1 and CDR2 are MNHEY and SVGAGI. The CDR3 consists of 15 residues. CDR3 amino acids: CASGRDQDVNSPLHF. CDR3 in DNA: TGTGCCAGCGGTAGAGATCAGGATGTGAATTCCCCCCTCCACTTT.

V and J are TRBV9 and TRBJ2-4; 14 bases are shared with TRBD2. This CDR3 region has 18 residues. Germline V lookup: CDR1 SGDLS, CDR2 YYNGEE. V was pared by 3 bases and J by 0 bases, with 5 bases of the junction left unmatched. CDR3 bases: TGTGCCAGCAGCGCGGGACTAGCGGGAGAGGGAGCCAAAAACATTCAGTACTTC. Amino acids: CASSAGLAGEGAKNIQYF.

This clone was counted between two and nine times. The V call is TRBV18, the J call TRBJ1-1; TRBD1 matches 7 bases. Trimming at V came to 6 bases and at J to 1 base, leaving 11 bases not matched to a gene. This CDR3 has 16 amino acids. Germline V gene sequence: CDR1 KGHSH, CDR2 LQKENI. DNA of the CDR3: TGTGCCAGCTCTTATATGACAGGGAGTGGGAACACTGAAGCTTTCTTT. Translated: CASSYMTGSGNTEAFF.

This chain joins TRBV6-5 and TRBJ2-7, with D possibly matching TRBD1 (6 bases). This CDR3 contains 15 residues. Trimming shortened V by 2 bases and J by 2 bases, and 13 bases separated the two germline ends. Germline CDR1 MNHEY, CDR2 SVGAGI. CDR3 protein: CASSYHVQGTYEQYF. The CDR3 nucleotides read TGTGCCAGCAGTTACCACGTACAGGGTACCTACGAGCAGTACTTC.

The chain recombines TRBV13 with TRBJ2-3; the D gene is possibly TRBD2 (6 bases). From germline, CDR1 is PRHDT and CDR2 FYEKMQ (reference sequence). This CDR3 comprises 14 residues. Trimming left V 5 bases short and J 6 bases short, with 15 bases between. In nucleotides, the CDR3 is TGTGCCAGCAGCCCCGGGACTGGGCGGGATACGCAGTATTTT. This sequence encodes CASSPGTGRDTQYF.

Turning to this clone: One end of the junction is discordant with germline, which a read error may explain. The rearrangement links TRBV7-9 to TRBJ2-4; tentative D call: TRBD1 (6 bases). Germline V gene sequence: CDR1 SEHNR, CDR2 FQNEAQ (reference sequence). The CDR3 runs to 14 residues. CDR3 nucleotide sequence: TGTGCCAGCAGCTTAGCTCTTACTACAGGGCCCAGTCACTTC. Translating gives CASSLALTTGPSHF. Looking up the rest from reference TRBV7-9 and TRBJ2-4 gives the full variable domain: DTGVSQNPRHKITKRGQNVTFRCDPISEHNRLYWYRQTLGQGPEFLTYFQNEAQLEKSRLLSDRFSAERPKGSFSTLEIQRTEQGDSAMYLCASSLALTTGPSHFGAGTRLSVL.

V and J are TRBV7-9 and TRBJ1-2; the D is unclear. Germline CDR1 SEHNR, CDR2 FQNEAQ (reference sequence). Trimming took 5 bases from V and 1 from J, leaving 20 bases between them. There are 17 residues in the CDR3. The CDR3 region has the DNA TGTGCCAGCAGCCCTCAGTTTGAGGATCTGAATAACTATGGCTACACCTTC. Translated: CASSPQFEDLNNYGYTF.

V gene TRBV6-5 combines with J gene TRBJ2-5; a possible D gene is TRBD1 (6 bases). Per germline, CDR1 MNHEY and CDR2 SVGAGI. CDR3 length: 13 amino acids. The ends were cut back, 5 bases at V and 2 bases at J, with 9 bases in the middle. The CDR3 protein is CASSRTAQETQYF. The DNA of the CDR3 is TGTGCCAGCAGTCGGACAGCACAAGAGACCCAGTACTTC.

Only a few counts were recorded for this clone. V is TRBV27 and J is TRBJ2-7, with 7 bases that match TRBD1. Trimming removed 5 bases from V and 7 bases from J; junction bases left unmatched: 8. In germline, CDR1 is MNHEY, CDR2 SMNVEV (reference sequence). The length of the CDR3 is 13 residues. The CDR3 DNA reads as TGTGCCAGCAGTCCGGGACAGCTACGGGAGCAGTACTTC. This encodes CASSPGQLREQYF.

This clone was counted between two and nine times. CDR3 in amino acids: CASSPAVVYIDGYTF. For the CDR3, the DNA is TGTGCCAGCTCACCGGCCGTGGTGTATATTGATGGCTACACCTTC. V and J are TRBV18 and TRBJ1-2; D gene uncertain. This CDR3 is 15 amino acids long. V was clipped by 3 bases and J by 6 bases, with 17 bases between them. CDR1 is KGHSH, CDR2 LQKENI, per germline.

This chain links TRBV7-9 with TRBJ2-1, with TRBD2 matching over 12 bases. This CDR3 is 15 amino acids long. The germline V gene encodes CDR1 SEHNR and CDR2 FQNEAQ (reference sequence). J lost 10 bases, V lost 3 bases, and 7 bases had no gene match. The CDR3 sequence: CASSLASGRAHEQFF. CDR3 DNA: TGTGCCAGCAGCTTGGCTAGCGGGAGGGCGCACGAGCAGTTCTTC.